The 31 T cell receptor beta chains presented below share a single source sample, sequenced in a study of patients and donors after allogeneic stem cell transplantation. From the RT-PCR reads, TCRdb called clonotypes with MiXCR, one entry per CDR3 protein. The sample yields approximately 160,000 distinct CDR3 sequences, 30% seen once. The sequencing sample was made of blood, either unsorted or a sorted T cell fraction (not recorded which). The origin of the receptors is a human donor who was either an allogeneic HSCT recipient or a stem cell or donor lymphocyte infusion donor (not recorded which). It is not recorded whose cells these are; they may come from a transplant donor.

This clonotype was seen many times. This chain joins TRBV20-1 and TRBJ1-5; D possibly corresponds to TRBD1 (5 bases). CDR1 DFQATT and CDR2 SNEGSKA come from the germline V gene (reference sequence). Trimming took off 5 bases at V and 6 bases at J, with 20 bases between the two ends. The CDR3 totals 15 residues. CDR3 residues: CSAAPRILGRQPQHF. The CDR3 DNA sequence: TGCAGTGCTGCACCCCGGATCCTGGGGCGTCAGCCCCAGCATTTT.

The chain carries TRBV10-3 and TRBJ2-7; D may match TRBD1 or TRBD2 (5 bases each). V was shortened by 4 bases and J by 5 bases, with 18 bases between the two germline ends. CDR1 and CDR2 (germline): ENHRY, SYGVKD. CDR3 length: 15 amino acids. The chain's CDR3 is CAISVRDRRSNEQYF. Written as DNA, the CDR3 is TGTGCCATCAGTGTCCGGGACCGACGTTCGAACGAGCAGTACTTC.

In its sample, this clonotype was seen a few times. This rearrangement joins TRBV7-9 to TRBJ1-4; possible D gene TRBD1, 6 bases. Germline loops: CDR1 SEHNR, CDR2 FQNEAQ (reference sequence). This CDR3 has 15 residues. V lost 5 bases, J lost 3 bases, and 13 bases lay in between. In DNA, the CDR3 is TGTGCCAGCAGCCGAAGGACAGTTGCTAATGAAAAACTGTTTTTT. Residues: CASSRRTVANEKLFF.

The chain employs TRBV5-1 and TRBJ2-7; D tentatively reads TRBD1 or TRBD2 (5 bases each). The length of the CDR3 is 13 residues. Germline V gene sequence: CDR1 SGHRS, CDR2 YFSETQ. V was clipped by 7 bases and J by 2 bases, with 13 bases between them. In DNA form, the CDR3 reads TGCGCCAGCGGCTGGGACGGAGCCTACGAGCAGTACTTC. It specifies CASGWDGAYEQYF. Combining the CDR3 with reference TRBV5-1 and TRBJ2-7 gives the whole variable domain KAGVTQTPRYLIKTRGQQVTLSCSPISGHRSVSWYQQTPGQGLQFLFEYFSETQRNKGNFPGRFSGRQFSNSRSEMNVSTLELGDSALYLCASGWDGAYEQYFGPGTRLTVT.

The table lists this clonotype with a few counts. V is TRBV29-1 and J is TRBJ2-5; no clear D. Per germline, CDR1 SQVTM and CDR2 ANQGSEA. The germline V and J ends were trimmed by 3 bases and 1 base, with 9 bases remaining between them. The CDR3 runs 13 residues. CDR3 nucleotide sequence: TGCAGCGTTGAGGAAGGGATCCAAGAGACCCAGTACTTC. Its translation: CSVEEGIQETQYF.

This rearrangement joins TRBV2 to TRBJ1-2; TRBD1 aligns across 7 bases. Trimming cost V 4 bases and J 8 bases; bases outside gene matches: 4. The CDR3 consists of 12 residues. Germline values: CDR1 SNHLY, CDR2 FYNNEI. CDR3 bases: TGTGCCAGCAGTGCGAGGGGGCGCGGCTACACCTTC. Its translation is CASSARGRGYTF.

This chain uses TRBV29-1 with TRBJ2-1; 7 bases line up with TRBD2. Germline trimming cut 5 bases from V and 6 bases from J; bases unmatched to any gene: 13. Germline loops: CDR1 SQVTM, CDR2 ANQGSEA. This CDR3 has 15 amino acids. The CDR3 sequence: CSVKGGRALGNEQFF. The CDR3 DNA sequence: TGCAGCGTTAAGGGAGGGCGCGCACTTGGCAATGAGCAGTTCTTC.

DNA of the CDR3: TGTGCCAGCAGTTTAAGCCTAGCCTCATACAATGAGCAGTTCTTC. This encodes CASSLSLASYNEQFF. The chain carries TRBV12-3 or TRBV12-4 and TRBJ2-1; TRBD2 is a possible D gene (5 bases). Trimming cost V 2 bases and J 4 bases, with 12 bases left between them. The CDR3 has 15 residues.

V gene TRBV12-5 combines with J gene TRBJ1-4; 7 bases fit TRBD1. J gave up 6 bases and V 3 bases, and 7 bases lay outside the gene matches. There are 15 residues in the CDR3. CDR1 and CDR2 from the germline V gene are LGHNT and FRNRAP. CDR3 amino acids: CASGFYRGEDEKLFF. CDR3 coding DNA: TGTGCTAGTGGTTTCTACAGGGGCGAGGATGAAAAACTGTTTTTT.

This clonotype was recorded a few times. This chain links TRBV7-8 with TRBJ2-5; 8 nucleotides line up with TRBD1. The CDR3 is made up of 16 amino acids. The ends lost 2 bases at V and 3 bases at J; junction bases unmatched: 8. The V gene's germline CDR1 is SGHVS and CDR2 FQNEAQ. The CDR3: CASSLFPRGRKETQYF. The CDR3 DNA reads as TGTGCCAGCAGCTTATTCCCCAGGGGGCGGAAAGAGACCCAGTACTTC.

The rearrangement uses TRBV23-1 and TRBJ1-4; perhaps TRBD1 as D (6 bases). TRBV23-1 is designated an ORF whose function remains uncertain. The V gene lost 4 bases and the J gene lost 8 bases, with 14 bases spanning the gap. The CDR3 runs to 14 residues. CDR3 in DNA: TGCGCCAGCAGTCCCCAAGGGGGAGACGAAAAACTGTTTTTT. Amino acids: CASSPQGGDEKLFF.

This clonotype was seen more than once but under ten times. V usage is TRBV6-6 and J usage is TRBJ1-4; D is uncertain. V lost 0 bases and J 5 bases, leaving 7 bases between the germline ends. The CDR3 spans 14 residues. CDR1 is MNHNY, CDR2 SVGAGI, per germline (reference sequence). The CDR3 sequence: CASSYSFQNEKLFF. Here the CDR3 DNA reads TGTGCCAGCAGTTACTCGTTTCAGAATGAAAAACTGTTTTTT.

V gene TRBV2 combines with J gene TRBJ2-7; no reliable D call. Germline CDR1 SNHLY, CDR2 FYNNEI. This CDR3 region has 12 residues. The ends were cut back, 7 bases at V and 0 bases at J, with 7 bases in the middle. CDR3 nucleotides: TGTGCCAGCAAGGAAACCTCCTACGAGCAGTACTTC. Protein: CASKETSYEQYF.

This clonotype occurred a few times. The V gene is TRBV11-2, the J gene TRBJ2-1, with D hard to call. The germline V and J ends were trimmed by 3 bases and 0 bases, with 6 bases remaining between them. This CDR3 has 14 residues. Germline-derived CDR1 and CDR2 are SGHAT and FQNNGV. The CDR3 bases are TGTGCCAGCAGCTTGAGGAGCTCCTACAATGAGCAGTTCTTC. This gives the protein CASSLRSSYNEQFF. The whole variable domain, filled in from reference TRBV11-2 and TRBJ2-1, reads EAGVAQSPRYKIIEKRQSVAFWCNPISGHATLYWYQQILGQGPKLLIQFQNNGVVDDSQLPKDRFSAERLKGVDSTLKIQPAKLEDSAVYLCASSLRSSYNEQFFGPGTRLTVL.

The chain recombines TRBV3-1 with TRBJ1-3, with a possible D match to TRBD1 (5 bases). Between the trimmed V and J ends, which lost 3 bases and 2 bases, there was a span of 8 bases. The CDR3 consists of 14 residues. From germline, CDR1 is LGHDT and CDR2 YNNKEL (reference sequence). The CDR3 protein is CASSHAGAGNTIYF. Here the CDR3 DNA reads TGTGCCAGCAGCCACGCGGGGGCTGGAAACACCATATATTTT. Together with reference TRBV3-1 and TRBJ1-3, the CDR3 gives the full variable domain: DTAVSQTPKYLVTQMGNDKSIKCEQNLGHDTMYWYKQDSKKFLKIMFSYNNKELIINETVPNRFSPKSPDKAHLNLHINSLELGDSAVYFCASSHAGAGNTIYFGEGSWLTVV.

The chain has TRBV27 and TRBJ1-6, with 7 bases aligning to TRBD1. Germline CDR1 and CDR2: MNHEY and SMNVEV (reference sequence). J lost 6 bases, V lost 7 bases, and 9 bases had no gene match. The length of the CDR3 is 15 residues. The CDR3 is CASKLRGTFNSPLHF. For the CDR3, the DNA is TGTGCCAGCAAACTCAGGGGGACATTTAATTCACCCCTCCACTTT.

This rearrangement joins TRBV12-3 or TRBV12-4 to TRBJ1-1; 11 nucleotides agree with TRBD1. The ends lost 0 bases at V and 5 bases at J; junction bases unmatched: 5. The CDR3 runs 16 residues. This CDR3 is CASSLAIGQGATEAFF. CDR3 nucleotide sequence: TGTGCCAGCAGTTTAGCCATCGGACAGGGGGCAACTGAAGCTTTCTTT.

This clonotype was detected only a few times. DNA for the CDR3: TGTGCCAGCAGTCCGGGGACCATCAATGAGCAGTTCTTC. Its translation is CASSPGTINEQFF. The chain has TRBV27 and TRBJ2-1; either TRBD1 or TRBD2 may fit D (5 bases each). Trimming took 5 bases from V and 6 from J, leaving 11 bases between them. Germline-derived CDR1 and CDR2 are MNHEY and SMNVEV (reference sequence). The length of the CDR3 is 13 residues.

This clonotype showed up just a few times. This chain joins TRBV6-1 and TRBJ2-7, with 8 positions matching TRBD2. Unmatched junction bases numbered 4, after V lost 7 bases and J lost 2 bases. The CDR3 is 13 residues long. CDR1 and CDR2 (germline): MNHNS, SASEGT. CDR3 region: CASKGSGTYEQYF. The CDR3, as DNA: TGTGCCAGCAAGGGTAGCGGGACCTACGAGCAGTACTTC.

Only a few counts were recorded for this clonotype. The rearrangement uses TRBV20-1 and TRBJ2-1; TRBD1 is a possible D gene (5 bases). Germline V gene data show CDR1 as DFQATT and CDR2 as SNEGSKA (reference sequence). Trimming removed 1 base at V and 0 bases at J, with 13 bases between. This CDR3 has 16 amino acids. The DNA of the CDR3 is TGCAGTGCTAGAGCAGGGCGGACGAGCTCCTACAATGAGCAGTTCTTC. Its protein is CSARAGRTSSYNEQFF.

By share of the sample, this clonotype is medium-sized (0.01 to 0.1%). CDR3 loop: CASSSLLRTF. CDR3 in DNA: TGTGCCAGCAGTTCCCTTTTACGCACCTTC. The chain uses TRBV12-3 or TRBV12-4 and TRBJ1-2, with D unresolved. This CDR3 contains 10 residues. V was shortened by 4 bases and J by 13 bases, with 10 bases between the two germline ends.

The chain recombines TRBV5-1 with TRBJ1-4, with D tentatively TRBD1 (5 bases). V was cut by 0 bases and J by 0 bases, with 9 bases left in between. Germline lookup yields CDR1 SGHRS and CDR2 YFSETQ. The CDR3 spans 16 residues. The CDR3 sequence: CASSLGQPATNEKLFF. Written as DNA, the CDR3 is TGCGCCAGCAGCTTGGGACAGCCTGCAACTAATGAAAAACTGTTTTTT. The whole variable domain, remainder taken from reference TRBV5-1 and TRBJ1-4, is KAGVTQTPRYLIKTRGQQVTLSCSPISGHRSVSWYQQTPGQGLQFLFEYFSETQRNKGNFPGRFSGRQFSNSRSEMNVSTLELGDSALYLCASSLGQPATNEKLFFGSGTQLSVL.

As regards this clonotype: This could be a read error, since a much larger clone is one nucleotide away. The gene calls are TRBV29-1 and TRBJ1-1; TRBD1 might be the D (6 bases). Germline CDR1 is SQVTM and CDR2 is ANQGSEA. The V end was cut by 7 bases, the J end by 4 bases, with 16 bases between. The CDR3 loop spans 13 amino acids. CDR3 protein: CSAGWGAGTEAFF. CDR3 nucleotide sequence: TGCAGCGCTGGGTGGGGGGCGGGCACTGAAGCTTTCTTT. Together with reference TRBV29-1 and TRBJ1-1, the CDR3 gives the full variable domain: SAVISQKPSRDICQRGTSLTIQCQVDSQVTMMFWYRQQPGQSLTLIATANQGSEATYESGFVIDKFPISRPNLTFSTLTVSNMSPEDSSIYLCSAGWGAGTEAFFGQGTRLTVV.

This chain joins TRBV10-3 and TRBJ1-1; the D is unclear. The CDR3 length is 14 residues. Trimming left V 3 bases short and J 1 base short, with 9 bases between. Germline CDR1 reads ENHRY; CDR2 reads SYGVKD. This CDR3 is CAISENGRNTEAFF. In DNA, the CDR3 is TGTGCCATCAGTGAAAACGGCCGGAACACTGAAGCTTTCTTT.

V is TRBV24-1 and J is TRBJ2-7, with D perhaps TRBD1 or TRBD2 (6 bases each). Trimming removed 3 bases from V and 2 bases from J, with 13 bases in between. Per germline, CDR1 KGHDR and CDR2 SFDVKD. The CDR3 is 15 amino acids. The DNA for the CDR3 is TGTGCCACCAGTGATAGGGCAGGGGAGGCCTACGAGCAGTACTTC. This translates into CATSDRAGEAYEQYF.

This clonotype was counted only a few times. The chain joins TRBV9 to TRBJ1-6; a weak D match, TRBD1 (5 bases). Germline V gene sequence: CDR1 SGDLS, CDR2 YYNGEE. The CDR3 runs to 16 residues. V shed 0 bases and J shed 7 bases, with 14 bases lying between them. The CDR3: CASSVAPGRSNSPLHF. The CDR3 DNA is TGTGCCAGCAGCGTAGCCCCGGGGCGGTCAAATTCACCCCTCCACTTT. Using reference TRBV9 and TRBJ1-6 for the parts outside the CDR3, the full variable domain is DSGVTQTPKHLITATGQRVTLRCSPRSGDLSVYWYQQSLDQGLQFLIQYYNGEERAKGNILERFSAQQFPDLHSELNLSSLELGDSALYFCASSVAPGRSNSPLHFGNGTRLTVT.

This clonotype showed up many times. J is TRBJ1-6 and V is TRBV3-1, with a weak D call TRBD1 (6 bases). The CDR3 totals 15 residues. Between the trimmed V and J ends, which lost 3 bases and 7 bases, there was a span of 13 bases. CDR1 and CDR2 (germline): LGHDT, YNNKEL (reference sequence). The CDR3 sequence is CASSQGGQGNSPLHF. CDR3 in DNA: TGTGCCAGCAGCCAGGGGGGGCAGGGCAATTCACCCCTCCACTTT.

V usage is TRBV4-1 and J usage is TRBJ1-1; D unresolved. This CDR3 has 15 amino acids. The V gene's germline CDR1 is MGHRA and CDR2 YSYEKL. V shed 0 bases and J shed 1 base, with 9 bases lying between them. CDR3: CASSQEEWWNTEAFF. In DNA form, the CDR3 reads TGCGCCAGCAGCCAAGAGGAGTGGTGGAACACTGAAGCTTTCTTT.

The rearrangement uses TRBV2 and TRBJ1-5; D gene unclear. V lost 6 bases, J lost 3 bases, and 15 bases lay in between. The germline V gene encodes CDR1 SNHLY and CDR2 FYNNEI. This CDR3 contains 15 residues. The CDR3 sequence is CASRPAEVHNQPQHF. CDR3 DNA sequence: TGTGCCAGCAGACCCGCAGAAGTCCACAATCAGCCCCAGCATTTT.

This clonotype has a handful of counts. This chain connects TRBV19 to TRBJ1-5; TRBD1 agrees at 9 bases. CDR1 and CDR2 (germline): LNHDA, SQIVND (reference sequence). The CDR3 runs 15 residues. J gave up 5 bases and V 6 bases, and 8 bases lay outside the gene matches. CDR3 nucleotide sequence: TGTGCCAGTAGGCTACAGGGGGCGATTCATCAGCCCCAGCATTTT. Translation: CASRLQGAIHQPQHF.

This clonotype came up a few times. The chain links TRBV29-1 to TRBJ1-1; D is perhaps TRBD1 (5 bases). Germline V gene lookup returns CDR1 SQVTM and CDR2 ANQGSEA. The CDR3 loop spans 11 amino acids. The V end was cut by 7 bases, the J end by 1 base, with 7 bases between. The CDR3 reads CSGTQNTEAFF. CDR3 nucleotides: TGCAGCGGGACACAGAACACTGAAGCTTTCTTT.